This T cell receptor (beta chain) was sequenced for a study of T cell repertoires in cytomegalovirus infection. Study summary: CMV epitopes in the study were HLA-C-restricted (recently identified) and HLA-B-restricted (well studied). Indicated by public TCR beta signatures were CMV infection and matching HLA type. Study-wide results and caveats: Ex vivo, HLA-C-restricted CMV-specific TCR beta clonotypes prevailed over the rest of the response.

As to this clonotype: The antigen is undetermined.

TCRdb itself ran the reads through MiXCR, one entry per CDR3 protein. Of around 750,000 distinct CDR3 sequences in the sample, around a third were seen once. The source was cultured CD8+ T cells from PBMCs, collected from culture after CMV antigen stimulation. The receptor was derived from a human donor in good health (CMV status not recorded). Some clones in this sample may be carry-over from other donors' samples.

The CDR3 loop reads CSARDPGRIIANYGYTF. In DNA, the CDR3 is TGCAGTGCTAGAGATCCAGGACGGATTATAGCTAACTATGGCTACACCTTC. The rearrangement joins TRBV20-1 to TRBJ1-2; D gene uncertain. Germline assignment: CDR1 DFQATT and CDR2 SNEGSKA (reference sequence). This CDR3 spans 17 amino acids. With 0 bases removed from V and 0 bases from J, the gap between germline ends came to 17 bases.